These 4 T cell receptor beta chains were all obtained from the same sample, sequenced in a study of STAT5B mutations in CD4+ large granular lymphocyte leukemia. Sequenced by immunoSEQ multiplex PCR; TCRdb stores in-frame clones only, minus some. The sample yields about 33,000 clones, 70% to 90% seen once. The sequenced material came from CD4+ T cells from blood buffy coats. Receptors originate from a human donor in good health.

The chain carries TRBV5-1 and TRBJ2-7; TRBD1 matches at 8 bases. Unmatched junction bases numbered 5, after V lost 0 bases and J lost 6 bases. Germline V gene lookup returns CDR1 SGHRS and CDR2 YFSETQ. The CDR3 is made up of 14 amino acids. In DNA, the CDR3 is TGCGCCAGCAGCTTGGATGGACAGGGTTTCGAGCAGTACTTC. As protein: CASSLDGQGFEQYF.

Written as DNA, the CDR3 is TGTGCCAGCAGCTTGGCCAGTCTCCGAGGGGGTGGCTACACCTTC. Amino acid sequence: CASSLASLRGGGYTF. This chain uses TRBV5-5 with TRBJ1-2, with a possible D match to TRBD1 (6 bases). Trimming shortened V by 0 bases and J by 7 bases, and 16 bases separated the two germline ends. The CDR3 is 15 residues long. Per the germline V gene, CDR1 is SGHKS and CDR2 is YYEKEE (reference sequence).

The rearrangement uses TRBV6-1 and TRBJ1-1, with D uncertain. Trimming removed 2 bases at V and 3 bases at J, with 7 bases between. This CDR3 is 13 amino acids long. Germline-derived CDR1 and CDR2 are MNHNS and SASEGT. The CDR3 sequence is CASSEPRDTEAFF. CDR3 sequence (DNA): TGTGCCAGCAGTGAACCCCGAGACACTGAAGCTTTCTTT.

The rearrangement joins TRBV28 to TRBJ1-5; D is ambiguous. Trimming pared 7 bases from V and 3 bases from J, leaving 7 bases between. This CDR3 region has 12 residues. CDR1 and CDR2 (germline): MDHEN, SYDVKM. The DNA for the CDR3 is TGTGCCAGCAAGGCCAACAATCAGCCCCAGCATTTT. This gives the protein CASKANNQPQHF. Using reference TRBV28 and TRBJ1-5 for the parts outside the CDR3, the full variable domain is DVKVTQSSRYLVKRTGEKVFLECVQDMDHENMFWYRQDPGLGLRLIYFSYDVKMKEKGDIPEGYSVSREKKERFSLILESASTNQTSMYLCASKANNQPQHFGDGTRLSIL.